The 2 T cell receptor beta chains below come from one sample, sequenced in a study of T cell responses to AZD1222 COVID-19 vaccine. Sequencing used immunoSEQ multiplex PCR; TCRdb keeps in-frame clones, though not all of them. The sample has 100,000 to 150,000 clones; about 87% are singletons. Here the sequenced sample was peripheral blood, taken on day 0 of AZD1222 vaccination. The source of these receptors is an adult in good health.

The table lists this clone with a count of one. The rearrangement uses TRBV12-3 or TRBV12-4 and TRBJ1-2, with D hard to call. V lost 6 bases and J 8 bases, leaving 16 bases between the germline ends. The CDR3 length is 13 residues. The CDR3 region has the DNA TGTGCCAGCAGCAGCGGGGAATCTTGGGGCTACACCTTC. This encodes CASSSGESWGYTF.

This clone came up a few times. V is TRBV6-5 and J is TRBJ2-3, with a weak D call TRBD2 (7 bases). V gave up 6 bases and J gave up 7 bases, with 17 bases separating them. The CDR3 runs 14 residues. Germline lookup yields CDR1 MNHEY and CDR2 SVGAGI. CDR3 loop: CASRTRGGENTQYF. The DNA of the CDR3 is TGTGCCAGCAGAACAAGGGGGGGAGAGAATACGCAGTATTTT.